The 32 T cell receptor beta chains below were found in one sample sequenced in a study of T cell responses to AZD1222 COVID-19 vaccine. Sequencing used immunoSEQ multiplex PCR; TCRdb keeps in-frame clones, though not all of them. The sample carries 120,000 or so clones, roughly nine tenths recorded once. The material was peripheral blood, obtained on day 0 of AZD1222 vaccination. The receptor source for this set is an adult in good health.

This clone was observed a single time. The CDR3 nucleotides are TGTGCCAGCAGCTTCAGGACGGGCACTGAAGCTTTCTTT. Its translation: CASSFRTGTEAFF. The chain employs TRBV11-3 and TRBJ1-1, with no clear D. Trimming took off 3 bases at V and 4 bases at J, with 9 bases between the two ends. This CDR3 has 13 amino acids. Germline V gene lookup returns CDR1 SGHNT and CDR2 YENEEA.

The gene calls are TRBV21-1 and TRBJ1-2; the listed D gene, TRBD1, was not tested against the DNA. TRBV21-1 is tagged as a pseudogene. The length of the CDR3 is 15 residues. Written as DNA, the CDR3 is TGTGCCAGCAGCAATCAGGCAGGGGGCCTAGGTGGCTACACCTTC. It yields the protein CASSNQAGGLGGYTF.

This rearrangement joins TRBV5-4 to TRBJ2-5, with D perhaps assigned TRBD1 or TRBD2 (7 bases each). The CDR3 runs 16 residues. Between the trimmed V and J ends, which lost 1 base and 1 base, there was a span of 14 bases. CDR1 and CDR2 from the germline V gene are SGHNT and YYREEE (reference sequence). Here the CDR3 reads CASSLRGGTVQETQYF. In DNA, the CDR3 is TGTGCCAGCAGCTTGAGGGGGGGGACAGTCCAAGAGACCCAGTACTTC.

The chain recombines TRBV6-1 with TRBJ2-3; a weak D match, TRBD2 (5 bases). Between the trimmed V and J ends, which lost 3 bases and 8 bases, there was a span of 15 bases. The CDR3 contains 14 residues. From germline, CDR1 is MNHNS and CDR2 SASEGT. The DNA of the CDR3 is TGTGCCAGCAGTGAGGAGGTAGATGTCGTTACGCAGTATTTT. It is translated as CASSEEVDVVTQYF.

V usage is TRBV27 and J usage is TRBJ1-3; D not resolved. Germline CDR1 reads MNHEY; CDR2 reads SMNVEV (reference sequence). The CDR3 sequence is 12 residues long. The CDR3 coding sequence is TGTCACAAGGGCTACTCTGGAAACACCATATATTTT. Protein sequence: CHKGYSGNTIYF.

The chain employs TRBV7-9 and TRBJ2-2, with D unresolved. The length of the CDR3 is 13 residues. Germline CDR1 SEHNR, CDR2 FQNEAQ (reference sequence). Trimming pared 5 bases from V and 5 bases from J, leaving 9 bases between. Here the CDR3 DNA reads TGTGCCAGCAGCCCCGCGCGGACCGGGGAGCTGTTTTTT. Translated: CASSPARTGELFF.

In this sample, this clone turned up a few times. V usage is TRBV4-2 and J usage is TRBJ2-2; maybe TRBD2 (6 bases). CDR3 length: 14 residues. V was clipped by 4 bases and J by 4 bases, with 10 bases between them. Germline V gives CDR1 LGHNA, CDR2 YNFKEQ. CDR3 coding DNA: TGTGCCAGCAGCCGACGGGAGCGCACCGGGGAGCTGTTTTTT. Translation gives CASSRRERTGELFF.

The genes are TRBV14 and TRBJ2-3, with D unclear. Germline CDR1 and CDR2: SGHDN and FVKESK. The V end lost 6 bases, the J end lost 1 base, and 11 bases lay between the germline ends. CDR3 size: 14 residues. The CDR3 nucleotides are TGTGCCAGCAGTCTTCCGGCCGGCACAGATACGCAGTATTTT. This translates into CASSLPAGTDTQYF.

V usage is TRBV6-6 and J usage is TRBJ2-2; D could derive from TRBD1 or TRBD2 (5 bases each). This CDR3 region has 15 residues. Trimming removed 2 bases at V and 6 bases at J, with 13 bases between. Germline-derived CDR1 and CDR2 are MNHNY and SVGAGI (reference sequence). CDR3 in amino acids: CASSYAGTASGELFF. The CDR3 DNA reads as TGTGCCAGCAGTTACGCCGGGACCGCCTCCGGGGAGCTGTTTTTT.

J is TRBJ2-6 and V is TRBV5-1, with D possibly being TRBD2 (5 bases). The germline V gene has CDR1 SGHRS and CDR2 YFSETQ. The V end was cut by 5 bases, the J end by 0 bases, with 15 bases between. The CDR3 loop spans 17 amino acids. This CDR3 is CASRTERGSSGANVLTF. The CDR3 nucleotides read TGCGCCAGCAGGACTGAACGAGGGAGCTCTGGGGCCAACGTCCTGACTTTC.

The rearrangement joins TRBV11-3 to TRBJ2-1, with TRBD2 matching 10 bases. CDR1 SGHNT and CDR2 YENEEA come from the germline V gene. With V trimmed by 3 bases and J by 4 bases, 3 bases remained unmatched. The CDR3 runs 15 residues. The CDR3 sequence: CASSLGTSVYNEQFF. CDR3 sequence (DNA): TGTGCCAGCAGCTTGGGGACTAGCGTTTACAATGAGCAGTTCTTC.

The chain recombines TRBV3-1 (or the pseudogene TRBV3-2) with TRBJ2-7; D possibly corresponds to TRBD1 (5 bases). CDR3 length: 13 residues. V was shortened by 2 bases and J by 6 bases, with 11 bases between the two germline ends. From germline, CDR1 is LGHDT and CDR2 YNNKEL (reference sequence). CDR3 amino acids: CASSQTGNSEQYF. CDR3 sequence (DNA): TGTGCCAGCAGCCAAACAGGTAACAGCGAGCAGTACTTC.

The chain joins TRBV30 to TRBJ2-7; TRBD1 might be the D (6 bases). The CDR3 is 15 residues long. Germline-derived CDR1 and CDR2 are GTSNPN and SVGIG (reference sequence). V shed 3 bases and J shed 0 bases, with 15 bases lying between them. CDR3 sequence reads: CAWSWDTGGSYEQYF. The DNA of the CDR3 is TGTGCCTGGAGCTGGGACACTGGGGGCTCCTACGAGCAGTACTTC.

This chain connects TRBV7-6 to TRBJ1-4, with 7 nucleotides matching TRBD1. The junction had 11 bases not matched to a gene; V was cut back by 6 bases and J by 7 bases. Germline CDR1 and CDR2: SGHVS and FNYEAQ. CDR3 size: 15 residues. The CDR3, as DNA: TGTGCCAGCAGTCATCCGGGAGGGGGCATTGAAAAACTGTTTTTT. It codes for CASSHPGGGIEKLFF.

The chain combines TRBV14 with TRBJ2-5; no clear D. This CDR3 comprises 14 residues. Trimming shortened V by 1 base and J by 7 bases, and 13 bases separated the two germline ends. From germline, CDR1 is SGHDN and CDR2 FVKESK. In DNA, the CDR3 is TGTGCCAGCAGCCAAGGAAGTTCGCTAAGGACCCAGTACTTC. Encoded protein: CASSQGSSLRTQYF.

This clone was seen more than once but under ten times. The rearrangement joins TRBV6-2 or TRBV6-3 to TRBJ2-2; D is unresolved. Trimming cost V 2 bases and J 4 bases, with 8 bases left between them. The CDR3 loop spans 14 amino acids. Germline V gene sequence: CDR1 MNHEY, CDR2 SVGEGT. CDR3 loop: CASSYKASTGELFF. CDR3 in DNA: TGTGCCAGCAGTTACAAGGCGAGCACCGGGGAGCTGTTTTTT.

The chain couples TRBV7-9 to TRBJ2-4; D ambiguous. The CDR3 consists of 15 residues. Per the germline V gene, CDR1 is SEHNR and CDR2 is FQNEAQ (reference sequence). The V end was cut by 5 bases, the J end by 0 bases, with 11 bases between. The CDR3 DNA is TGTGCCAGCAGCCCGATGTCCCAAGCCAAAAACATTCAGTACTTC. Amino acids: CASSPMSQAKNIQYF.

V is TRBV5-4 and J is TRBJ2-1; the D is unclear. Looked up from germline, CDR1 is SGHNT and CDR2 is YYREEE (reference sequence). This CDR3 region has 15 residues. Trimming left V 3 bases short and J 0 bases short, with 10 bases between. DNA of the CDR3: TGTGCCAGCAGCTCCGATCGGAACTCCTACAATGAGCAGTTCTTC. This gives the protein CASSSDRNSYNEQFF.

The chain couples TRBV5-4 to TRBJ2-5; 8 nucleotides line up with TRBD2. This CDR3 region has 15 residues. The V segment lost 2 bases and the J segment 2 bases; nucleotides outside the gene matches: 5. In germline, CDR1 is SGHNT, CDR2 YYREEE (reference sequence). The CDR3 loop is CASSLLAGKQETQYF. The CDR3 DNA sequence: TGTGCCAGCAGCTTATTAGCGGGGAAACAAGAGACCCAGTACTTC.

V gene TRBV27 combines with J gene TRBJ1-1; 7 bases map to TRBD1. From germline, CDR1 is MNHEY and CDR2 SMNVEV (reference sequence). J gave up 6 bases and V 6 bases, and 7 bases lay outside the gene matches. This CDR3 comprises 13 residues. DNA of the CDR3: TGTGCCAGCAGAGGATACAGGGGAGCTGAAGCTTTCTTT. Protein: CASRGYRGAEAFF.

The chain combines TRBV7-2 with TRBJ2-2, with 9 positions matching TRBD2. The CDR3 has 15 residues. CDR1 SGHTA and CDR2 FQGNSA come from the germline V gene. Unmatched junction bases numbered 7, after V lost 5 bases and J lost 6 bases. CDR3 amino acids: CASSPRTSVAGELFF. The DNA for the CDR3 is TGTGCCAGCAGCCCCCGGACTAGCGTGGCCGGGGAGCTGTTTTTT.

The chain is built from TRBV6-1 and TRBJ2-3; D tentatively reads TRBD1 or TRBD2 (5 bases each). V was clipped by 1 base and J by 1 base, with 6 bases between them. There are 14 residues in the CDR3. CDR1 is MNHNS and CDR2 is SASEGT in the germline V gene. Here the CDR3 reads CASSEGGGTDTQYF. In DNA, the CDR3 is TGTGCCAGCAGTGAAGGAGGGGGCACAGATACGCAGTATTTT.

The rearrangement links TRBV28 to TRBJ1-1; D unclear. From germline, CDR1 is MDHEN and CDR2 SYDVKM. CDR3 length: 13 amino acids. V was trimmed by 4 bases and J by 5 bases, leaving 11 bases between them. For the CDR3, the DNA is TGTGCCAGCAGTTCTAGGCCGCGGACTGAAGCTTTCTTT. This encodes CASSSRPRTEAFF.

CDR3: CASSPDSGAYGYTF. In nucleotides, the CDR3 is TGTGCCAGCAGTCCGGACTCCGGGGCCTATGGCTACACCTTC. The chain links TRBV6-5 to TRBJ1-2; weak D call: TRBD1 (5 bases). There are 14 residues in the CDR3. V gave up 5 bases and J gave up 4 bases, with 14 bases separating them. Germline loops: CDR1 MNHEY, CDR2 SVGAGI.

This chain links TRBV12-5 with TRBJ1-1, with 7 positions matching TRBD1. V dropped 1 base and J dropped 4; count of bases not matched to a gene: 3. Germline loops: CDR1 LGHNT, CDR2 FRNRAP. This CDR3 comprises 14 residues. Here the CDR3 reads CASGLDQGGTEAFF. Written as DNA, the CDR3 is TGTGCTAGTGGTTTGGACCAGGGGGGCACTGAAGCTTTCTTT.

This sequence joins TRBV10-3 and TRBJ2-7; D tentatively fits TRBD1 or TRBD2 (6 bases each). CDR1 is ENHRY, CDR2 SYGVKD, per germline. The CDR3 has 15 residues. Trimming pared 0 bases from V and 5 bases from J, leaving 14 bases between. The CDR3, as DNA: TGTGCCATCAGTGAGTCGATAGGGGGGTATAACGAGCAGTACTTC. Translating it yields CAISESIGGYNEQYF.

The V call is TRBV12-3 or TRBV12-4, the J call TRBJ2-3; D remains unclear. The CDR3 is 13 amino acids. V was trimmed by 5 bases and J by 2 bases, leaving 8 bases between them. The CDR3 sequence: CASSAVITDTQYF. The CDR3, as DNA: TGTGCCAGCAGTGCTGTCATCACAGATACGCAGTATTTT.

This clone was seen only once. V and J are TRBV2 and TRBJ2-7; 14 positions match TRBD2. Unmatched junction bases numbered 3, after V lost 7 bases and J lost 4 bases. The V gene's germline CDR1 is SNHLY and CDR2 FYNNEI. The CDR3 loop spans 14 amino acids. The CDR3 DNA reads TGTGCCAGCATGGGACTAGCGGGGGTTTACGAGCAGTACTTC. Residues: CASMGLAGVYEQYF.

This clone was recorded a few times. The CDR3 coding sequence is TGTGCCACCATGTCTGTGGGGGTTGAAGCTTTCTTT. This codes for CATMSVGVEAFF. The chain uses TRBV6-6 and TRBJ1-1, with D tentatively TRBD1 (5 bases). This CDR3 is built from 12 residues. Looked up from germline, CDR1 is MNHNY and CDR2 is SVGAGI (reference sequence). V was shortened by 10 bases and J by 7 bases, with 16 bases between the two germline ends.

The chain recombines TRBV27 with TRBJ1-6, with D possibly TRBD1 on 6 matching bases. Germline-derived CDR1 and CDR2 are MNHEY and SMNVEV (reference sequence). Trimming left V 6 bases short and J 9 bases short, with 21 bases between. The CDR3 loop spans 16 amino acids. CDR3 nucleotide sequence: TGTGCCAGCAGCCCGAGGGGGGGTGCGCAGAGTTCACCCCTCCACTTT. This gives the protein CASSPRGGAQSSPLHF.

This clone appeared once. The chain is built from TRBV19 and TRBJ1-2; the D is unclear. CDR3 length: 15 residues. V was trimmed by 6 bases and J by 0 bases, leaving 14 bases between them. Germline CDR1 is LNHDA and CDR2 is SQIVND (reference sequence). CDR3 protein: CASSLTVQANYGYTF. CDR3 nucleotide sequence: TGTGCCAGTAGCCTCACAGTTCAAGCTAACTATGGCTACACCTTC.

In DNA, the CDR3 is TGTGCCACCGGACCCGGATATAGCAATCAGCCCCAGCATTTT. This encodes CATGPGYSNQPQHF. The chain uses TRBV6-5 and TRBJ1-5; no firm D call. The CDR3 runs 14 residues. Germline lookup yields CDR1 MNHEY and CDR2 SVGAGI. Trimming left V 10 bases short and J 0 bases short, with 13 bases between.